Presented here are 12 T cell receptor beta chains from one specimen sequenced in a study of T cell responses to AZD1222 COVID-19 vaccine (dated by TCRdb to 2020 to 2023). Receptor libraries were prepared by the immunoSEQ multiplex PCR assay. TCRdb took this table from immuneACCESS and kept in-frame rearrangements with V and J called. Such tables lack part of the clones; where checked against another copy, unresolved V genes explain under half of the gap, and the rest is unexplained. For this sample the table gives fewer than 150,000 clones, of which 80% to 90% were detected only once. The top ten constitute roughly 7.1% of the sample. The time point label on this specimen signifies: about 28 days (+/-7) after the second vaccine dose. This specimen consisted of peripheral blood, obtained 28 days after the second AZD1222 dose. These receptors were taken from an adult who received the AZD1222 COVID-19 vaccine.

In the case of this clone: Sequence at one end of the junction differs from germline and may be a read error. CDR3 residues: CRAHYYGYTF. The CDR3 coding sequence is TGTAGGGCCCACTACTATGGCTACACCTTC. The chain combines TRBV29-1 with TRBJ1-2, with D unresolved. Per the germline V gene, CDR1 is SQVTM and CDR2 is ANQGSEA. The length of the CDR3 is 10 residues.

This CDR3 reads CASSYSIAGGTEAFF. CDR3 DNA: TGTGCCAGCAGTTACTCGATCGCAGGGGGGACTGAAGCTTTCTTT. This chain connects TRBV6-5 to TRBJ1-1, with 7 bases aligning to TRBD1. Germline V CDR1 and CDR2: MNHEY, SVGAGI. The CDR3 sequence is 15 residues long. Losses at the gene ends were 0 bases for V and 5 bases for J; bases not matched to a gene: 6.

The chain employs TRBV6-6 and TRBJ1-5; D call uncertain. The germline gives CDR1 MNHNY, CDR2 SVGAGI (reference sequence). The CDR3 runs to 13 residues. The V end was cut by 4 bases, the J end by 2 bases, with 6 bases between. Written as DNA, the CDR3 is TGTGCCAGCAGTTCTCTGGGCAATCAGCCCCAGCATTTT. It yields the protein CASSSLGNQPQHF.

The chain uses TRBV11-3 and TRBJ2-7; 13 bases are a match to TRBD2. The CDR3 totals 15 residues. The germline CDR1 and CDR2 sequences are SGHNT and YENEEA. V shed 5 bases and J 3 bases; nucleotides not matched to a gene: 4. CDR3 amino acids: CASSPGLAGDYEQYF. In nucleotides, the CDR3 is TGTGCCAGCAGCCCCGGACTAGCGGGAGACTACGAGCAGTACTTC.

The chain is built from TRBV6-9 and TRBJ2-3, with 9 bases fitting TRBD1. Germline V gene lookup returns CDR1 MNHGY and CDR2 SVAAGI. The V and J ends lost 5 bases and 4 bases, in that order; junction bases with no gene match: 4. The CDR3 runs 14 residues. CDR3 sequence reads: CASSPGQGADTQYF. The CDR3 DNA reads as TGTGCCAGCAGTCCGGGACAGGGTGCAGATACGCAGTATTTT.

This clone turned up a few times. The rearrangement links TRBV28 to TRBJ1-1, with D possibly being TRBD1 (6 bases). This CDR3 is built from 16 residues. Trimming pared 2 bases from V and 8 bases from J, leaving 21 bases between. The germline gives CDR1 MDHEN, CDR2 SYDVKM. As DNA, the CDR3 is TGTGCCAGCAGTTTAGGGGGGGCAGGGGAATATCAAGAAGCTTTCTTT. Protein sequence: CASSLGGAGEYQEAFF.

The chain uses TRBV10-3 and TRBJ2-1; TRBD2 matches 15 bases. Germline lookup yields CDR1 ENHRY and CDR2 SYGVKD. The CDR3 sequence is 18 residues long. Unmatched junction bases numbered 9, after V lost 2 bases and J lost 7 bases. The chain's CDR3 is CAISEASRTSGRGNEQFF. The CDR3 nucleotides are TGTGCCATCAGTGAGGCCTCCCGGACTAGCGGGAGGGGAAATGAGCAGTTCTTC.

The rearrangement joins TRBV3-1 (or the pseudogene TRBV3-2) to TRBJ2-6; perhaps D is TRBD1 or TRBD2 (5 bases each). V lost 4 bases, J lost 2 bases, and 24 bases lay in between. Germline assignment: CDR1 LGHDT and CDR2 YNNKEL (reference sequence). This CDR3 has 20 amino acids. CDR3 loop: CASSPSLVRGLGAGANVLTF. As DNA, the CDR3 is TGTGCCAGCAGCCCCTCACTAGTGAGGGGATTGGGGGCTGGGGCCAACGTCCTGACTTTC.

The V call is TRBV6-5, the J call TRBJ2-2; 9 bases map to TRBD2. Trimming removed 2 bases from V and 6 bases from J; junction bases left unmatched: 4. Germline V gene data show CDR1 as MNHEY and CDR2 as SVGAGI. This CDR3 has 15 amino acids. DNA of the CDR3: TGTGCCAGCAGTTACGGTAGCGGGAGCGCCGGGGAGCTGTTTTTT. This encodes CASSYGSGSAGELFF.

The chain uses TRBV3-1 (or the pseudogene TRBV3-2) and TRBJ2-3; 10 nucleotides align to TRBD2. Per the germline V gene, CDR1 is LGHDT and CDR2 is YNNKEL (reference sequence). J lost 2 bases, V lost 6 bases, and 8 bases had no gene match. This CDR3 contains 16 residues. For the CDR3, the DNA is TGTGCCAGCAGTGATGCCGGGACTAGCGCCACAGATACGCAGTATTTT. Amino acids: CASSDAGTSATDTQYF.

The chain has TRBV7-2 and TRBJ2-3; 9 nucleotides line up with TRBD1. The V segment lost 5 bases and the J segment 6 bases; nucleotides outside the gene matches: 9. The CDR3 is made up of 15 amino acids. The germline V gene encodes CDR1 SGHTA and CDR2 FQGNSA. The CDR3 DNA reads TGTGCCAGCAGCGGTGACAGGGGGATAGGGGATACGCAGTATTTT. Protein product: CASSGDRGIGDTQYF.

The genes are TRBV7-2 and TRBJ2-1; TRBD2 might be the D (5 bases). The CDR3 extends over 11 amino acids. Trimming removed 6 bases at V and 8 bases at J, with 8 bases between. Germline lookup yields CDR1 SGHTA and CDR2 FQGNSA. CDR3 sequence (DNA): TGTGCCAGCAGGGGGAGCTATGAGCAGTTCTTC. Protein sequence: CASRGSYEQFF. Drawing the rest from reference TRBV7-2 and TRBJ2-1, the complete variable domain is GAGVSQSPSNKVTEKGKDVELRCDPISGHTALYWYRQSLGQGLEFLIYFQGNSAPDKSGLPSDRFSAERTGGSVSTLTIQRTQQEDSAVYLCASRGSYEQFFGPGTRLTVL.